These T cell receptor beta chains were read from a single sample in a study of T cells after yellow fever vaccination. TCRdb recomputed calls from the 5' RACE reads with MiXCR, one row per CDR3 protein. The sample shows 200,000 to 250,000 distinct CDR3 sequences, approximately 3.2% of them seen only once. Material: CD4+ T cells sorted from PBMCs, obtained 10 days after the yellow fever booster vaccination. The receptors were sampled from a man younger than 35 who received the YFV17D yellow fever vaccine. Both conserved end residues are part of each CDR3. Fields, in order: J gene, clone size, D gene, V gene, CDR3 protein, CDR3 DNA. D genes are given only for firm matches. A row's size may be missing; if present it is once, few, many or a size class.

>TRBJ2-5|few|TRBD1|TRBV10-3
CAITDRGQGTQYF
TGTGCCATCACCGACAGGGGACAGGGGACCCAGTACTTC
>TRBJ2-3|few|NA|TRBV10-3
CAISVFDTQYF
TGTGCCATCAGTGTTTTTGATACGCAGTATTTT
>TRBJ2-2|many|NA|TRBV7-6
CASSAYGELFF
TGTGCCAGCAGCGCCTACGGGGAGCTGTTTTTT
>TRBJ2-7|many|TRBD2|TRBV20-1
CSALAGGSYEQYF
TGCAGTGCTTTAGCGGGGGGGTCCTACGAGCAGTACTTC
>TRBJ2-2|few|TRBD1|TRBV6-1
CASSDQTGYFAGELFF
TGTGCCAGCAGTGATCAGACAGGGTATTTCGCCGGGGAGCTGTTTTTT
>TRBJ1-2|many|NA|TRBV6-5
CASTPLGGAPDGYTF
TGTGCCAGCACCCCACTGGGGGGAGCTCCGGATGGCTACACCTTC
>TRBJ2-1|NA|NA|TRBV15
CATSEQAIYNEQFF
TGTGCCACCTCCGAGCAGGCCATATACAATGAGCAGTTCTTC
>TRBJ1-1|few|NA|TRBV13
CASSTGSDTEAFF
TGTGCCAGCAGTACAGGGAGTGACACTGAAGCTTTCTTT
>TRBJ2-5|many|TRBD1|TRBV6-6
CASSSTGRETQYF
TGTGCCAGCAGTTCGACAGGGAGAGAGACCCAGTACTTC
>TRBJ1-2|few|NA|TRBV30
CAWSPREGGYTF
TGTGCCTGGAGCCCCCGGGAAGGGGGCTACACCTTC
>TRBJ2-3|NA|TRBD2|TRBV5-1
CASSLGTSSFTDTQYF
TGCGCCAGCAGCTTGGGGACTAGCAGTTTCACAGATACGCAGTATTTT
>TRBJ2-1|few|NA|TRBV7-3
CASSITSLYEQFF
TGTGCCAGCAGCATAACTAGTTTATATGAGCAGTTCTTC
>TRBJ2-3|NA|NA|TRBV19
CASSPRQPDTQYF
TGTGCCAGTAGTCCCCGACAGCCAGATACGCAGTATTTT
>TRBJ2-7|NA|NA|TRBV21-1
CASSKVKPRTDPLEQYF
TGTGCCAGCAGCAAAGTCAAGCCTAGGACGGATCCTTTGGAGCAGTACTTC
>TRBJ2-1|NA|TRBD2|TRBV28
CASSFYSGGAYNEQFF
TGTGCCAGCAGTTTCTATAGCGGGGGGGCATACAATGAGCAGTTCTTC
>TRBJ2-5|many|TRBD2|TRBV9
CASSVRGGAETQYF
TGTGCCAGCAGCGTCCGCGGGGGGGCGGAGACCCAGTACTTC
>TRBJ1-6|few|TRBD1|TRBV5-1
CASSLGTGANSPLHF
TGCGCCAGCAGCTTGGGTACAGGGGCTAATTCACCCCTCCACTTT
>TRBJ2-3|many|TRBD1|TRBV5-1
CASSGDRGTQYF
TGCGCCAGCAGCGGGGACAGGGGTACGCAGTATTTT
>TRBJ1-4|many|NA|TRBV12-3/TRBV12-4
CASRAAGQGWEKLFF
TGTGCCAGCAGAGCCGCGGGGCAGGGGTGGGAAAAACTGTTTTTT
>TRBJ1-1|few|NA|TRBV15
CATTRRQVDTEAFF
TGTGCCACCACCCGCAGACAGGTAGACACTGAAGCTTTCTTT
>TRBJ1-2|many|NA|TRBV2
CASEGGVYGYTF
TGTGCCAGCGAAGGGGGAGTTTATGGCTACACCTTC
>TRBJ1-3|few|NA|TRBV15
CATSRDMGPGNTIYF
TGTGCCACCAGCAGAGATATGGGACCCGGGAACACCATATATTTT
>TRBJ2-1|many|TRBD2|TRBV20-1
CSARDSGGADEQFF
TGCAGTGCTAGAGACAGCGGGGGGGCCGATGAGCAGTTCTTC
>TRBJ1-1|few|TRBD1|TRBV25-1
CASSGFAGQFNTEAFF
TGTGCCAGCAGTGGTTTCGCGGGACAGTTCAACACTGAAGCTTTCTTT
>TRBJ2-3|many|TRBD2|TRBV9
CASSVGASGDTDTQYF
TGTGCCAGCAGCGTAGGTGCCAGCGGGGACACAGATACGCAGTATTTT
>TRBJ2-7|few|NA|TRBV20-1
CSARFLRSYSYEQYF
TGCAGTGCTAGATTCCTCAGATCCTATTCCTACGAGCAGTACTTC
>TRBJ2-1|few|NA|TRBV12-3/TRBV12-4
CASSFRAAPYNEQFF
TGTGCCAGCAGTTTTCGTGCAGCCCCCTACAATGAGCAGTTCTTC
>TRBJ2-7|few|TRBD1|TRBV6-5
CASSPFGDRDEQYF
TGTGCCAGCAGCCCCTTCGGGGACAGAGACGAGCAGTACTTC
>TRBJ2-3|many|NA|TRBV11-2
CASSWGVLTDTQYF
TGTGCCAGCAGTTGGGGAGTGCTCACAGATACGCAGTATTTT
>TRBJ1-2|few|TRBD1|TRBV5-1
CASSNGQGANYGYTF
TGCGCCAGCAGCAACGGACAGGGGGCAAACTATGGCTACACCTTC
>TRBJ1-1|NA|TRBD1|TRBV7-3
CASSSIQGAGAFF
TGTGCCAGCAGCTCAATACAGGGGGCCGGGGCTTTCTTT
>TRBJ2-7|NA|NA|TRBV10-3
CAISESTGPREQYF
TGTGCCATCAGTGAGTCGACAGGTCCCCGGGAGCAGTACTTC
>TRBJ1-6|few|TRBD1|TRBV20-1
CSARGTGESSPLHF
TGCAGTGCTAGGGGGACAGGGGAGAGTTCACCCCTCCACTTT
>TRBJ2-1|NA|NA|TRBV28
CASSLLLLGRGGNEQFF
TGTGCCAGCAGTTTACTTCTACTGGGCAGGGGGGGCAATGAGCAGTTCTTC
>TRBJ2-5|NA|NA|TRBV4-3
CASSQEVPWETQYF
TGCGCCAGCAGCCAAGAAGTGCCGTGGGAGACCCAGTACTTC
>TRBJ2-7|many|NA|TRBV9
CASGTGLHAYEQYF
TGTGCCAGCGGTACAGGACTCCATGCTTACGAGCAGTACTTC
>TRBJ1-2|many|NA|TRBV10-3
CAISERQEANYGYTF
TGTGCCATCAGTGAGAGGCAGGAAGCTAACTATGGCTACACCTTC
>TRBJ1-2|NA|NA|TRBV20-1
CSARDSRAGEDYGYTF
TGCAGTGCTAGAGATTCGCGGGCAGGGGAGGACTATGGCTACACCTTC
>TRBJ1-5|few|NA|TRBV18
CASSPQGREPQHF
TGTGCCAGCTCACCACAGGGTAGGGAGCCCCAGCATTTT
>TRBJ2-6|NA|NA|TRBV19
CASSLQGGRLSGANVLTF
TGTGCCAGTAGTCTTCAGGGTGGCAGGCTCTCTGGGGCCAACGTCCTGACTTTC
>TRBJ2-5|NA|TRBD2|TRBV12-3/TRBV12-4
CARTDPGLVAIKTQYF
TGTGCCAGAACAGACCCCGGACTAGTAGCGATAAAGACCCAGTACTTC
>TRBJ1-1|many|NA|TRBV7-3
CASSWTVNTEAFF
TGTGCCAGCAGCTGGACAGTGAACACTGAAGCTTTCTTT